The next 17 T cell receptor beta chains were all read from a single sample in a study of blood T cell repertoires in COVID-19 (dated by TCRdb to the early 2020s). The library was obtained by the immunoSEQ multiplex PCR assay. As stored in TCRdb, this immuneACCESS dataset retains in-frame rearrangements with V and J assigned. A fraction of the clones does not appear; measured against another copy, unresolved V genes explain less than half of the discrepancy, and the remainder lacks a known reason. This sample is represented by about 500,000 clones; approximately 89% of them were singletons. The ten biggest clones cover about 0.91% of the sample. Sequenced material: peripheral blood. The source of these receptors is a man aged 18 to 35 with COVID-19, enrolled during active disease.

The CDR3 protein is CASSLMEGVFGNTIYF. CDR3 bases: TGTGCCAGCAGCTTAATGGAGGGTGTGTTTGGAAACACCATATATTTT. The V gene is TRBV11-2, the J gene TRBJ1-3; D call uncertain. Germline-derived CDR1 and CDR2 are SGHAT and FQNNGV. The CDR3 runs 16 residues. V was cut by 2 bases and J by 3 bases, with 14 bases left in between.

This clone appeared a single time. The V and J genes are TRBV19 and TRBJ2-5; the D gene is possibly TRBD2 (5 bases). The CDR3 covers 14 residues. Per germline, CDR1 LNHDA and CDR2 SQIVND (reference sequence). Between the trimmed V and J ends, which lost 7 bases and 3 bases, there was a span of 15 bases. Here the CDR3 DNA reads TGTGCCAGTAAGACGGGAAATGTAAAAGAGACCCAGTACTTC. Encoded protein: CASKTGNVKETQYF.

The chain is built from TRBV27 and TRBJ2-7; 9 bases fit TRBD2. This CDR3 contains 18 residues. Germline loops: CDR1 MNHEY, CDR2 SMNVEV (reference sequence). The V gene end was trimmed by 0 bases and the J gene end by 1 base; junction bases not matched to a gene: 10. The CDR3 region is CASSLSILAGEVSYEQYF. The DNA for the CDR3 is TGTGCCAGCAGTTTATCGATCTTAGCGGGAGAAGTATCCTACGAGCAGTACTTC.

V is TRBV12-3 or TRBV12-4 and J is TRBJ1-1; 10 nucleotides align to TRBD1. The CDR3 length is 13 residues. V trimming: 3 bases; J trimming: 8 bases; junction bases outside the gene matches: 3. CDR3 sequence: CASSLDRGREAFF. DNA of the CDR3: TGTGCCAGCAGTTTGGACAGGGGGAGGGAAGCTTTCTTT.

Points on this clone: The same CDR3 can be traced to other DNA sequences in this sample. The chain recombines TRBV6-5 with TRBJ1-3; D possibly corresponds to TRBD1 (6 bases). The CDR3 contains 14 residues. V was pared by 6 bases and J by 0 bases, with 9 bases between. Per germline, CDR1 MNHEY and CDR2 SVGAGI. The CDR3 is CASRRDNSGNTIYF. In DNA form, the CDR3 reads TGTGCCAGCAGGAGGGACAACTCTGGAAACACCATATATTTT.

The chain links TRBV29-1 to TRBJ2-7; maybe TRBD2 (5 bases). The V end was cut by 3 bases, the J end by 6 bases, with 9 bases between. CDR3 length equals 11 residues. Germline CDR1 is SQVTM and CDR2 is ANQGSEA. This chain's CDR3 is CSVDRAGEQYF. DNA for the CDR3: TGCAGCGTTGATAGGGCGGGCGAGCAGTACTTC.

The CDR3 loop is CASSWGSGLSNQPQHF. The CDR3 nucleotides are TGTGCCAGTAGTTGGGGTTCCGGACTGAGCAATCAGCCCCAGCATTTT. The J gene is TRBJ1-5, the V gene TRBV19; D is undetermined. The germline gives CDR1 LNHDA, CDR2 SQIVND (reference sequence). The CDR3 spans 16 residues. Deletions cut 5 bases from V and 1 base from J, with 15 bases between.

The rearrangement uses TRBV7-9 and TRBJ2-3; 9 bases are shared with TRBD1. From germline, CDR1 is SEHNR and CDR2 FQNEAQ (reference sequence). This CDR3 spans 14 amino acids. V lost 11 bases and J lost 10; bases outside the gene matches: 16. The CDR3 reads CAVRRDRVGGSQYF. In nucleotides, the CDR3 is TGTGCCGTACGCCGGGACAGGGTGGGGGGATCGCAGTATTTT. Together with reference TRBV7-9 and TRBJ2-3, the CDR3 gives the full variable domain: DTGVSQNPRHKITKRGQNVTFRCDPISEHNRLYWYRQTLGQGPEFLTYFQNEAQLEKSRLLSDRFSAERPKGSFSTLEIQRTEQGDSAMYLCAVRRDRVGGSQYFGPGTRLTVL.

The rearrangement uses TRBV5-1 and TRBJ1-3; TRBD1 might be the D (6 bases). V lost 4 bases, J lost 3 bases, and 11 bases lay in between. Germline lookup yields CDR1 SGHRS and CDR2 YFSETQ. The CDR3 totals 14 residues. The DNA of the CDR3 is TGCGCCAGCAGCGTGGGGGGGCTTGGAAACACCATATATTTT. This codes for CASSVGGLGNTIYF.

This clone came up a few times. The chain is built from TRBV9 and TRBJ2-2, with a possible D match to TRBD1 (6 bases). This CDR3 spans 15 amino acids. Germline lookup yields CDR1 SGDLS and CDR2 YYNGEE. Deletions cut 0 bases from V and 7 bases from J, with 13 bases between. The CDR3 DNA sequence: TGTGCCAGCAGCGTAGCTGCAGGGGTGGGCGGGGAGCTGTTTTTT. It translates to CASSVAAGVGGELFF.

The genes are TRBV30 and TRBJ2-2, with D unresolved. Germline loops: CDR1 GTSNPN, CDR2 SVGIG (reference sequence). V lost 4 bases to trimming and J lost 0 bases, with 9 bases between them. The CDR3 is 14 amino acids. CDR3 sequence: CAWNSHANTGELFF. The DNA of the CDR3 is TGTGCCTGGAATTCACACGCGAACACCGGGGAGCTGTTTTTT.

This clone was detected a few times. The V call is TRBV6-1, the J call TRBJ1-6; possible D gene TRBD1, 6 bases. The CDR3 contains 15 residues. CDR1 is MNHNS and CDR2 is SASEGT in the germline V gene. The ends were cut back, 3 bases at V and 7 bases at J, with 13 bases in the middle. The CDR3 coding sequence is TGTGCCAGCAGTGAGTTGGGGGCGCTGAATTCACCCCTCCACTTT. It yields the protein CASSELGALNSPLHF.

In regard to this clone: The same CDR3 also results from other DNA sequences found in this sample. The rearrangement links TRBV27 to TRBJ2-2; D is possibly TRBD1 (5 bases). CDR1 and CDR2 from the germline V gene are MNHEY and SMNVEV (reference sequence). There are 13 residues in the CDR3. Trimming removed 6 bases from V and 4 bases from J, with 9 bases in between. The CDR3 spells CASRGLGTGELFF. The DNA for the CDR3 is TGTGCCAGCAGGGGGCTGGGCACCGGGGAGCTGTTTTTT.

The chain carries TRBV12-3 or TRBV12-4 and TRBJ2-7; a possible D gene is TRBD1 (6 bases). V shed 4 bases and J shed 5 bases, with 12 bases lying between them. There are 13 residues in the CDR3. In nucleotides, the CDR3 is TGTGCCAGCAGTTCCAGGGGTCGCAACGAGCAGTACTTC. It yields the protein CASSSRGRNEQYF.

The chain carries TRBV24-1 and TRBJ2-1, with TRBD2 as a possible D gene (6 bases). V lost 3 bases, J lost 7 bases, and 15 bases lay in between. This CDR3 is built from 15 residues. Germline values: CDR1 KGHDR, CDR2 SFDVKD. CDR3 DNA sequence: TGTGCCACCAGTGATCCGGGGGTTGGTTCTAATGAGCAGTTCTTC. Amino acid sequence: CATSDPGVGSNEQFF.

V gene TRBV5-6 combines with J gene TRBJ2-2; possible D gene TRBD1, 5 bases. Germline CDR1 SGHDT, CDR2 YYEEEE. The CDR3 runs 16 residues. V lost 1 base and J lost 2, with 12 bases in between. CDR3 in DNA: TGTGCCAGCAGCTTGTTCTCCGGACACAACACCGGGGAGCTGTTTTTT. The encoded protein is CASSLFSGHNTGELFF.

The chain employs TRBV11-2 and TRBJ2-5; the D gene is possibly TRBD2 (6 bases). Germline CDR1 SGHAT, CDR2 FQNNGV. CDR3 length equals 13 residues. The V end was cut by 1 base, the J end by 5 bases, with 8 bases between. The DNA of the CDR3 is TGTGCCAGCAGCTTAGGGACTAAGGAGACCCAGTACTTC. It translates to CASSLGTKETQYF.